Presented here are 32 T cell receptor beta chains from one specimen sequenced in a study of early T cells in non-severe SARS-CoV-2 infection (dated by TCRdb to the early 2020s). The method behind the library was 5' RACE. Sequencing used a NextSeq 500. TCRdb redid the processing of the public reads, applying fastp at Q25 and MiXCR, and retained in-frame beta chains. A single entry per CDR3 protein holds the most common genes and DNA from its merged rows. This sample holds tens of thousands of distinct CDR3 sequences; around 6.6% were observed only once. Of the sample, 4.5% to 6% falls within the top ten clones. The sample consisted of whole blood, taken at baseline. Receptors were obtained from an adult who was a healthcare worker with PCR-confirmed SARS-CoV-2 infection or an uninfected control (not recorded which).

This clonotype was observed a handful of times. J is TRBJ1-6 and V is TRBV27, with D uncertain. The germline V and J ends were trimmed by 7 bases and 1 base, with 14 bases remaining between them. Germline CDR1 MNHEY, CDR2 SMNVEV (reference sequence). CDR3 size: 16 residues. Here the CDR3 reads CASTHSPGSYNSPLHF. CDR3 in DNA: TGTGCCAGCACCCACTCCCCCGGATCCTATAATTCACCCCTCCACTTT.

This clonotype has a count of ten or more. The V gene is TRBV4-3, the J gene TRBJ1-5; D unresolved. V was cut by 0 bases and J by 4 bases, with 7 bases left in between. Germline loops: CDR1 LGHNA, CDR2 YSLEER. The length of the CDR3 is 14 residues. The CDR3 spells CASSQDFGNQPQHF. The DNA for the CDR3 is TGCGCCAGCAGCCAAGATTTTGGGAATCAGCCCCAGCATTTT.

This clonotype was seen many times. The J gene is TRBJ1-1, the V gene TRBV10-3; D perhaps matches TRBD1 (6 bases). Germline lookup yields CDR1 ENHRY and CDR2 SYGVKD. V gave up 6 bases and J gave up 0 bases, with 14 bases separating them. The CDR3 contains 15 residues. For the CDR3, the DNA is TGTGCCATCAGGGGAAACGACAGGATGAACACTGAAGCTTTCTTT. It specifies CAIRGNDRMNTEAFF.

This clonotype was counted many times. The J gene is TRBJ1-1, the V gene TRBV6-2 or TRBV6-3, with TRBD1 matching 8 bases. V was pared by 2 bases and J by 1 base, with 6 bases of the junction left unmatched. The CDR3 spans 16 residues. The germline CDR1 and CDR2 sequences are MNHEY and SVGEGT. The CDR3 DNA reads TGTGCCAGCAGTTACACCGCGGGACAGGAGAACACTGAAGCTTTCTTT. This encodes CASSYTAGQENTEAFF.

CDR3 region: CASSLLGSLSYNEQFF. The CDR3 nucleotides are TGTGCCAGCAGCTTATTGGGCAGCCTCTCCTACAATGAGCAGTTCTTC. This chain joins TRBV7-2 and TRBJ2-1; unclear D gene. The CDR3 is 16 residues long. Germline assignment: CDR1 SGHTA and CDR2 FQGNSA. V was trimmed by 2 bases and J by 0 bases, leaving 11 bases between them.

This clonotype appeared many times. CDR3 protein: CASTMGQADNEQFF. CDR3 in DNA: TGTGCCAGCACCATGGGACAGGCTGACAATGAGCAGTTCTTC. The rearrangement links TRBV7-6 to TRBJ2-1; 8 bases are a match to TRBD1. Germline V CDR1 and CDR2: SGHVS, FNYEAQ. The J segment lost 5 bases and the V segment lost 7 bases, leaving 7 bases of the junction unmatched. This CDR3 spans 14 amino acids.

In its sample, this clonotype was seen a few times. The V gene is TRBV19, the J gene TRBJ1-5, with a weak D call TRBD1 (6 bases). The CDR3 consists of 14 residues. Germline lookup yields CDR1 LNHDA and CDR2 SQIVND (reference sequence). The ends were cut back, 4 bases at V and 6 bases at J, with 13 bases in the middle. CDR3 loop: CASSTRDMFQPQHF. The DNA of the CDR3 is TGTGCCAGTAGTACCAGGGACATGTTTCAGCCCCAGCATTTT.

The rearrangement links TRBV28 to TRBJ2-1; 7 bases are a match to TRBD1. The germline CDR1 and CDR2 sequences are MDHEN and SYDVKM. This CDR3 spans 14 amino acids. V lost 7 bases, J lost 8 bases, and 11 bases stayed unmatched. The CDR3 loop is CASISLDRVYEQFF. The CDR3, as DNA: TGTGCCAGCATAAGTCTTGACAGGGTGTATGAGCAGTTCTTC.

In this sample, this clonotype turned up a few times. This rearrangement joins TRBV29-1 to TRBJ1-2; D remains unclear. CDR3 size: 12 residues. V lost 7 bases and J lost 3, with 12 bases in between. Germline lookup yields CDR1 SQVTM and CDR2 ANQGSEA. The CDR3 DNA sequence: TGCAGCGCCCTGGGCCTAGACTATGGCTACACCTTC. Residues: CSALGLDYGYTF.

This clonotype was seen at least ten times. V is TRBV12-3 or TRBV12-4 and J is TRBJ1-5; TRBD1 matches 12 bases. V trimming: 6 bases; J trimming: 5 bases; junction bases outside the gene matches: 5. This CDR3 is 15 amino acids long. CDR3 coding DNA: TGTGCCAGCAGCCGCGGGACAGGGGGCTATCAGCCCCAGCATTTT. Its protein is CASSRGTGGYQPQHF.

This clonotype was counted at least ten times. V usage is TRBV20-1 and J usage is TRBJ2-3, with 7 bases aligning to TRBD2. The germline CDR1 and CDR2 sequences are DFQATT and SNEGSKA (reference sequence). Trimming removed 0 bases from V and 0 bases from J; junction bases left unmatched: 9. The CDR3 runs to 17 residues. CDR3 residues: CSARDGRLAASTDTQYF. CDR3 coding DNA: TGCAGTGCTAGAGATGGAAGACTAGCAGCCAGCACAGATACGCAGTATTTT.

This clonotype was observed a handful of times. This rearrangement joins TRBV20-1 to TRBJ2-7; 10 nucleotides match TRBD2. The CDR3 has 14 amino acids. The V gene end was trimmed by 2 bases and the J gene end by 4 bases; junction bases not matched to a gene: 5. The germline gives CDR1 DFQATT, CDR2 SNEGSKA (reference sequence). CDR3 sequence (DNA): TGCAGTGCTAGATCTGGACTAGCGGAATACGAGCAGTACTTC. It translates to CSARSGLAEYEQYF.

There are many counts of this clonotype. CDR3 region: CSSGRSGEQYF. CDR3 bases: TGCAGTTCAGGTCGGTCTGGGGAGCAGTACTTC. J is TRBJ2-7 and V is TRBV20-1; D is unresolved. Trimming pared 8 bases from V and 7 bases from J, leaving 15 bases between. Germline CDR1 and CDR2: DFQATT and SNEGSKA (reference sequence). CDR3 size: 11 residues.

The J gene is TRBJ2-3, the V gene TRBV7-2; 8 bases agree with TRBD2. CDR1 SGHTA and CDR2 FQGNSA come from the germline V gene. With V trimmed by 0 bases and J by 4 bases, 9 bases remained unmatched. This CDR3 region has 17 residues. The CDR3 DNA reads TGTGCCAGCAGCTTAGCCTCTTCGGGGGGGCCATCAGATACGCAGTATTTT. Protein product: CASSLASSGGPSDTQYF.

This clonotype came up many times. The chain links TRBV20-1 to TRBJ1-5; D not certain. Germline V gene lookup returns CDR1 DFQATT and CDR2 SNEGSKA (reference sequence). The CDR3 loop spans 14 amino acids. Trimming shortened V by 2 bases and J by 5 bases, and 13 bases separated the two germline ends. The CDR3 protein is CSARWPVGDQPQHF. The CDR3 DNA follows: TGCAGTGCTAGATGGCCCGTCGGGGATCAGCCCCAGCATTTT.

This clonotype has at least ten counts. This chain links TRBV7-9 with TRBJ2-1, with TRBD2 matching 12 bases. There are 19 residues in the CDR3. After removal of 1 base from V and 0 bases from J, the junction contained 7 bases not matched to a gene. Germline V gene data show CDR1 as SEHNR and CDR2 as FQNEAQ (reference sequence). The CDR3: CASSLGLAGGRSSYNEQFF. As DNA, the CDR3 is TGTGCCAGCAGCTTAGGCCTAGCGGGGGGGAGGAGCTCCTACAATGAGCAGTTCTTC.

This clonotype has more than one count but fewer than ten. The V gene is TRBV10-3, the J gene TRBJ2-1; no clear D gene. Between the trimmed V and J ends, which lost 6 bases and 9 bases, there was a span of 12 bases. Germline V CDR1 and CDR2: ENHRY, SYGVKD. The CDR3 sequence is 12 residues long. CDR3 protein: CAISVERSEQFF. Written as DNA, the CDR3 is TGTGCCATCAGCGTAGAGAGGAGTGAGCAGTTCTTC.

This chain links TRBV27 with TRBJ2-7; D call uncertain. This CDR3 contains 12 residues. V gave up 7 bases and J gave up 5 bases, with 12 bases separating them. The V gene's germline CDR1 is MNHEY and CDR2 SMNVEV (reference sequence). In nucleotides, the CDR3 is TGTGCCAGCACCCCAGACCGGCACGAGCAGTACTTC. This sequence encodes CASTPDRHEQYF.

This clonotype showed up many times. V usage is TRBV6-2 or TRBV6-3 and J usage is TRBJ2-1; 10 bases fit TRBD2. Germline V CDR1 and CDR2: MNHEY, SVGEGT. The CDR3 consists of 14 residues. V trimming: 6 bases; J trimming: 9 bases; junction bases outside the gene matches: 8. CDR3 sequence: CASRPSGGVGEQFF. The CDR3 nucleotides read TGTGCCAGCAGACCTAGCGGGGGTGTCGGTGAGCAGTTCTTC.

V is TRBV10-3 and J is TRBJ2-2; D remains unclear. CDR1 is ENHRY, CDR2 SYGVKD, per germline. V lost 3 bases, J lost 6 bases, and 11 bases lay in between. This CDR3 contains 14 residues. The CDR3: CAISEGSRAGELFF. Written as DNA, the CDR3 is TGTGCCATCAGTGAAGGAAGTCGGGCCGGGGAGCTGTTTTTT.

This clonotype was detected ten times or more. J is TRBJ2-3 and V is TRBV20-1, with D possibly matching TRBD2 (7 bases). From germline, CDR1 is DFQATT and CDR2 SNEGSKA (reference sequence). This CDR3 spans 15 amino acids. Trimming cost V 1 base and J 2 bases, with 13 bases left between them. The CDR3 loop reads CSARVTGGPTDTQYF. Here the CDR3 DNA reads TGCAGTGCTAGAGTTACGGGGGGCCCCACAGATACGCAGTATTTT.

This clonotype has more than one count but fewer than ten. The chain links TRBV3-1 to TRBJ2-2; 7 positions match TRBD1. In germline, CDR1 is LGHDT, CDR2 YNNKEL (reference sequence). The CDR3 spans 15 residues. V gave up 3 bases and J gave up 1 base; unmatched junction bases: 2. CDR3 bases: TGTGCCAGCAGCCATAACAGGGGGAACACCGGGGAGCTGTTTTTT. This codes for CASSHNRGNTGELFF.

This clonotype came up many times. CDR3 sequence (DNA): TGCAGCGTTGAAGAACAGCCTGTCTATGGCTACACCTTC. Translated, it gives CSVEEQPVYGYTF. The V call is TRBV29-1, the J call TRBJ1-2; D ambiguous. Deletions cut 0 bases from V and 4 bases from J, with 9 bases between. Germline V gene lookup returns CDR1 SQVTM and CDR2 ANQGSEA. The length of the CDR3 is 13 residues.

This clonotype appeared many times. The chain carries TRBV6-6 and TRBJ2-7; 7 bases match TRBD2. Germline CDR1 is MNHNY and CDR2 is SVGAGI (reference sequence). This CDR3 region has 15 residues. The J segment lost 8 bases and the V segment lost 3 bases, leaving 13 bases of the junction unmatched. CDR3 in amino acids: CASSYVGEGRLKQYF. CDR3 bases: TGTGCCAGCAGTTATGTCGGGGAGGGGCGGTTGAAGCAGTACTTC.

V gene TRBV5-4 combines with J gene TRBJ1-1, with a weak D call TRBD1 (5 bases). Looked up from germline, CDR1 is SGHNT and CDR2 is YYREEE (reference sequence). Trimming took 2 bases from V and 8 from J, leaving 19 bases between them. The CDR3 runs 15 residues. CDR3 region: CASSFSAGPSPEAFF. DNA for the CDR3: TGTGCCAGCAGCTTCTCCGCGGGGCCCTCACCCGAAGCTTTCTTT.

This clonotype was detected ten times or more. The chain is built from TRBV29-1 and TRBJ1-1; tentative D call: TRBD1 (5 bases). From germline, CDR1 is SQVTM and CDR2 ANQGSEA. V lost 7 bases and J lost 1, with 10 bases in between. This CDR3 region has 12 residues. The CDR3 DNA reads TGCAGCGCGGGGACTGCGAACACTGAAGCTTTCTTT. Translated, it gives CSAGTANTEAFF.

This clonotype has a count of ten or more. The V gene is TRBV27, the J gene TRBJ1-6; no reliable D call. Germline V gene lookup returns CDR1 MNHEY and CDR2 SMNVEV (reference sequence). Trimming cost V 7 bases and J 7 bases, with 11 bases left between them. The CDR3 runs 13 residues. The CDR3 spells CASTTLGNSPLHF. Written as DNA, the CDR3 is TGTGCCAGCACCACCCTAGGCAATTCACCCCTCCACTTT.

The rearrangement links TRBV6-5 to TRBJ1-5; 7 bases agree with TRBD1. Per germline, CDR1 MNHEY and CDR2 SVGAGI. Losses at the gene ends were 5 bases for V and 6 bases for J; bases not matched to a gene: 7. This CDR3 has 14 residues. The CDR3 is CASSPDRVPQPQHF. CDR3 DNA sequence: TGTGCCAGCAGTCCCGACAGGGTACCTCAGCCCCAGCATTTT.

In this sample, this clonotype turned up many times. The chain recombines TRBV3-1 with TRBJ1-1; unclear D gene. V was trimmed by 5 bases and J by 3 bases, leaving 4 bases between them. The CDR3 sequence is 11 residues long. The germline gives CDR1 LGHDT, CDR2 YNNKEL (reference sequence). The CDR3 protein is CASSFYTEAFF. CDR3 DNA: TGTGCCAGCAGCTTTTACACTGAAGCTTTCTTT.

CDR3 loop: CSVPFDRGDPDTQYF. DNA for the CDR3: TGCAGCGTTCCCTTCGACAGGGGAGATCCAGATACGCAGTATTTT. The chain employs TRBV29-1 and TRBJ2-3; 8 nucleotides agree with TRBD1. With V trimmed by 5 bases and J by 4 bases, 11 bases remained unmatched. This CDR3 spans 15 amino acids. CDR1 is SQVTM and CDR2 is ANQGSEA in the germline V gene.

This clonotype occurred many times. The chain links TRBV28 to TRBJ2-7; 9 nucleotides match TRBD2. V lost 6 bases and J lost 3; bases outside the gene matches: 9. This CDR3 region has 15 residues. CDR1 is MDHEN and CDR2 is SYDVKM in the germline V gene. CDR3 coding DNA: TGTGCCAGCAGGTTCAGCGGGGGGAAAAACTACGAGCAGTACTTC. Translation gives CASRFSGGKNYEQYF. Variable domain in full (rest from reference TRBV28 and TRBJ2-7): DVKVTQSSRYLVKRTGEKVFLECVQDMDHENMFWYRQDPGLGLRLIYFSYDVKMKEKGDIPEGYSVSREKKERFSLILESASTNQTSMYLCASRFSGGKNYEQYFGPGTRLTVT.

This clonotype was detected only a few times. V and J are TRBV7-6 and TRBJ2-3, with TRBD2 identical over 14 bases. CDR3 size: 18 residues. Unmatched junction bases numbered 10, after V lost 6 bases and J lost 2 bases. Germline V CDR1 and CDR2: SGHVS, FNYEAQ. In nucleotides, the CDR3 is TGTGCCAGCAGTCCCTCGACTAGCGGGGGGGCAAACACAGATACGCAGTATTTT. The encoded protein is CASSPSTSGGANTDTQYF.